The 14 T cell receptor beta chains below come from one sample, sequenced in a study of chemoradiotherapy in HPV16-positive cancers. Produced via immunoSEQ multiplex PCR; TCRdb's table is partial and in-frame only. The sample records about 11,000 clones, roughly nine tenths being singletons. The input for sequencing was blood, taken from a patient who underwent chemoradiotherapy. Source of these receptors: a human donor with HPV-associated anogenital cancer.

V and J are TRBV5-1 and TRBJ2-5; a weak D match, TRBD1 (5 bases). The CDR3 loop spans 15 amino acids. V lost 1 base, J lost 5 bases, and 15 bases lay in between. Germline V CDR1 and CDR2: SGHRS, YFSETQ. The CDR3 sequence is CASSLRPGNKETQYF. As DNA, the CDR3 is TGCGCCAGCAGCTTGCGGCCAGGGAATAAGGAGACCCAGTACTTC. Drawing the rest from reference TRBV5-1 and TRBJ2-5, the complete variable domain is KAGVTQTPRYLIKTRGQQVTLSCSPISGHRSVSWYQQTPGQGLQFLFEYFSETQRNKGNFPGRFSGRQFSNSRSEMNVSTLELGDSALYLCASSLRPGNKETQYFGPGTRLLVL.

CDR3 loop: CASSQEGVDGYTF. Here the CDR3 DNA reads TGCGCCAGCAGCCAAGAAGGGGTTGATGGCTACACCTTC. The chain uses TRBV4-1 and TRBJ1-2; D possibly corresponds to TRBD1 (5 bases). The CDR3 runs 13 residues. Germline CDR1 and CDR2: MGHRA and YSYEKL. V gave up 0 bases and J gave up 6 bases, with 8 bases separating them.

This clone was observed a single time. The chain combines TRBV7-9 with TRBJ2-3; D remains unclear. The CDR3 runs to 13 residues. Germline CDR1 is SEHNR and CDR2 is FQNEAQ (reference sequence). V was cut by 3 bases and J by 6 bases, with 10 bases left in between. The CDR3 nucleotides are TGTGCCAGCAGCTTGGGAAGGCGGGATACGCAGTATTTT. It yields the protein CASSLGRRDTQYF.

This sequence joins TRBV28 and TRBJ2-7, with D unresolved. The germline V and J ends were trimmed by 5 bases and 7 bases, with 9 bases remaining between them. This CDR3 is built from 11 residues. CDR1 and CDR2 (germline): MDHEN, SYDVKM. The CDR3, as DNA: TGTGCCAGCAGTCCTCTAAGGGAGCAGTACTTC. It specifies CASSPLREQYF.

By share, this clone ranks as large (0.1 to 1%). The gene calls are TRBV7-8 and TRBJ2-7; a possible D gene is TRBD1 (6 bases). Trimming cost V 2 bases and J 5 bases, with 16 bases left between them. This CDR3 comprises 15 residues. Germline assignment: CDR1 SGHVS and CDR2 FQNEAQ. CDR3 residues: CASSLTVAGVNEQYF. In DNA, the CDR3 is TGTGCCAGCAGCTTAACGGTCGCAGGGGTCAACGAGCAGTACTTC.

The rearrangement links TRBV7-9 to TRBJ2-1; 9 positions agree with TRBD2. This CDR3 comprises 14 residues. The germline gives CDR1 SEHNR, CDR2 FQNEAQ (reference sequence). V was pared by 0 bases and J by 12 bases, with 6 bases of the junction left unmatched. CDR3 protein: CASSLASLAGWQFF. The DNA for the CDR3 is TGTGCCAGCAGCTTAGCTAGCCTAGCGGGGTGGCAGTTCTTC.

This clone has just one count. The chain couples TRBV7-9 to TRBJ1-2; TRBD1 matches at 8 bases. Germline assignment: CDR1 SEHNR and CDR2 FQNEAQ (reference sequence). V lost 3 bases to trimming and J lost 8 bases; unmatched junction nucleotides: 23. The CDR3 spans 19 residues. The CDR3 protein is CASSFNSGGSPSYSSGYTF. The CDR3 nucleotides are TGTGCCAGCAGCTTTAATTCAGGGGGCTCCCCCTCCTATTCCTCAGGCTACACCTTC.

The chain recombines TRBV27 with TRBJ2-3, with TRBD2 as a possible D gene (5 bases). This CDR3 spans 14 amino acids. Deletions cut 0 bases from V and 1 base from J, with 5 bases between. The germline V gene encodes CDR1 MNHEY and CDR2 SMNVEV (reference sequence). CDR3 sequence reads: CASSLSGGTDTQYF. CDR3 bases: TGTGCCAGCAGTTTATCCGGGGGCACAGATACGCAGTATTTT.

This clone was recorded only once. This rearrangement joins TRBV7-3 to TRBJ2-2; 11 bases are a match to TRBD2. The germline gives CDR1 SGHTA, CDR2 FQGTGA. The CDR3 sequence is 21 residues long. The junction had 19 bases not matched to a gene; V was cut back by 1 base and J by 6 bases. DNA for the CDR3: TGTGCCAGCAGCTTAAAAGCAGCTAGCGGGGGGCCCCGGCCAAGGGCCGGGGAGCTGTTTTTT. Protein sequence: CASSLKAASGGPRPRAGELFF.

The gene calls are TRBV18 and TRBJ2-5; TRBD2 might be the D (5 bases). The germline gives CDR1 KGHSH, CDR2 LQKENI. V was trimmed by 3 bases and J by 9 bases, leaving 11 bases between them. The CDR3 spans 12 residues. The DNA for the CDR3 is TGTGCCAGCTCACCCGGGGTGAAGGCCCAGTACTTC. Protein: CASSPGVKAQYF.

J is TRBJ2-3 and V is TRBV11-3; D call uncertain. The V and J ends lost 3 bases and 0 bases respectively, with 13 bases between them. CDR3 size: 16 residues. The germline V gene has CDR1 SGHNT and CDR2 YENEEA. CDR3 amino acids: CASSFRPAPSTDTQYF. As DNA, the CDR3 is TGTGCCAGCAGCTTCCGACCAGCCCCTAGCACAGATACGCAGTATTTT. Complete variable domain (other parts from reference TRBV11-3 and TRBJ2-3): EAGVVQSPRYKIIEKKQPVAFWCNPISGHNTLYWYLQNLGQGPELLIRYENEEAVDDSQLPKDRFSAERLKGVDSTLKIQPAELGDSAVYLCASSFRPAPSTDTQYFGPGTRLTVL.

The chain carries TRBV9 and TRBJ1-1; the D gene is possibly TRBD1 (5 bases). Trimming shortened V by 4 bases and J by 2 bases, and 12 bases separated the two germline ends. The germline V gene has CDR1 SGDLS and CDR2 YYNGEE. The CDR3 runs to 14 residues. The CDR3 is CASSPQESNTEAFF. Written as DNA, the CDR3 is TGTGCCAGCAGCCCACAGGAGAGTAACACTGAAGCTTTCTTT.

The chain links TRBV25-1 to TRBJ2-3, with D tentatively TRBD2 (6 bases). V lost 7 bases and J lost 0, with 11 bases in between. The CDR3 consists of 14 residues. CDR1 is MGHDK and CDR2 is SYGVNS in the germline V gene. For the CDR3, the DNA is TGTGCCAGCAACCACGGGGGAAGCACAGATACGCAGTATTTT. Translated: CASNHGGSTDTQYF.

The chain has TRBV18 and TRBJ2-3; perhaps D is TRBD1 or TRBD2 (5 bases each). The CDR3 is 14 amino acids. Germline V gene lookup returns CDR1 KGHSH and CDR2 LQKENI. Deletions cut 1 base from V and 1 base from J, with 6 bases between. This chain's CDR3 is CASSPRGGTDTQYF. In DNA form, the CDR3 reads TGTGCCAGCTCACCACGAGGGGGCACAGATACGCAGTATTTT.